These 15 T cell receptor beta chains were all obtained from the same sample, sequenced in a study of T cells in Graves' hyperthyroidism and ophthalmopathy. Amplified TCR beta CDR3 regions came from RNA transcripts. A first-round RT-PCR of the TCR CDR3 used the HTBI primer set. TCRdb re-called the multiplex PCR reads with MiXCR, one entry per CDR3 protein. The sample shows approximately 600,000 distinct CDR3 sequences, around 20% of them seen only once. The sample comprised blood. The source of these receptors is a man under 40 with Graves' ophthalmopathy.

To note about this clonotype: One junction end disagrees with the germline gene, perhaps due to a read error. The rearrangement links TRBV6-1 to TRBJ2-3, with 9 nucleotides matching TRBD2. The V gene's germline CDR1 is MNHNS and CDR2 SASEGT. The CDR3 has 16 residues. CDR3 residues: CASSQAGGSRTDTQYF. CDR3 DNA: TGTGCCAGCAGTCAAGCGGGAGGATCGCGCACAGATACGCAGTATTTT.

The rearrangement links TRBV28 to TRBJ1-2, with a possible D match to TRBD1 (6 bases). This CDR3 has 13 amino acids. The germline V gene has CDR1 MDHEN and CDR2 SYDVKM. V lost 7 bases and J lost 8, with 17 bases in between. CDR3 protein: CASTPWGAMGYTF. CDR3 bases: TGTGCCAGCACCCCCTGGGGGGCTATGGGCTACACCTTC.

The sample holds a few counts of this clonotype. V usage is TRBV30 and J usage is TRBJ2-1; D remains ambiguous. Germline V gene sequence: CDR1 GTSNPN, CDR2 SVGIG (reference sequence). CDR3 length: 16 amino acids. Trimming pared 1 base from V and 0 bases from J, leaving 13 bases between. CDR3 DNA: TGTGCCTGGAGTGCAACCAGAGGCAGCTCCTACAATGAGCAGTTCTTC. Protein product: CAWSATRGSSYNEQFF.

This clonotype has only a few counts. This rearrangement joins TRBV30 to TRBJ2-1, with 14 bases matching TRBD2. The CDR3 runs 15 residues. Germline V gene sequence: CDR1 GTSNPN, CDR2 SVGIG (reference sequence). V trimming: 2 bases; J trimming: 7 bases; junction bases outside the gene matches: 4. CDR3 amino acids: CAWSPGLAGVNEQFF. CDR3 sequence (DNA): TGTGCCTGGAGTCCGGGACTAGCGGGAGTAAATGAGCAGTTCTTC.

This clonotype was observed a few times. The chain links TRBV12-3 or TRBV12-4 to TRBJ1-4, with D possibly TRBD1 on 5 matching bases. V lost 1 base and J lost 8, with 8 bases in between. This CDR3 comprises 13 residues. CDR3 DNA sequence: TGTGCCAGCAGTTTAGAAGGGGAGGAAAAACTGTTTTTT. Its translation: CASSLEGEEKLFF.

CDR3 sequence reads: CASSLEGFTGGQSGELFF. Here the CDR3 DNA reads TGTGCCAGCAGCTTAGAAGGTTTTACGGGAGGGCAGTCCGGGGAGCTGTTTTTT. V usage is TRBV7-8 and J usage is TRBJ2-2, with 8 bases fitting TRBD2. This CDR3 spans 18 amino acids. J was trimmed by 6 bases and V by 1 base; bases with no gene match: 13. Germline lookup yields CDR1 SGHVS and CDR2 FQNEAQ.

V usage is TRBV20-1 and J usage is TRBJ2-5; TRBD2 aligns across 10 bases. V was clipped by 6 bases and J by 5 bases; unmatched bases: 9. The CDR3 spans 14 residues. The germline gives CDR1 DFQATT, CDR2 SNEGSKA (reference sequence). The CDR3 DNA is TGCAGTGCGGCCCGGGTAGCGGGAGGTGAGACCCAGTACTTC. Translated: CSAARVAGGETQYF.

This clonotype was observed a handful of times. The genes are TRBV6-2 or TRBV6-3 and TRBJ2-3; D is undetermined. The CDR3 contains 13 residues. With 5 bases removed from V and 3 bases from J, the gap between germline ends came to 9 bases. CDR1 and CDR2 (germline): MNHEY, SVGEGT. Here the CDR3 DNA reads TGTGCCAGCAGTGCCATGACAACAGATACGCAGTATTTT. Translated: CASSAMTTDTQYF.

The table lists this clonotype with many counts. This rearrangement joins TRBV11-2 to TRBJ2-1, with 13 positions matching TRBD2. The V and J ends lost 5 bases and 5 bases, in that order; junction bases with no gene match: 9. Germline assignment: CDR1 SGHAT and CDR2 FQNNGV. This CDR3 is 17 amino acids long. CDR3 sequence reads: CASSPTSGRAFDNEQFF. CDR3 DNA: TGTGCCAGCAGCCCTACTAGCGGGAGGGCGTTTGACAATGAGCAGTTCTTC.

This clonotype was counted ten times or more. The J gene is TRBJ2-7, the V gene TRBV11-2, with TRBD1 matching over 9 bases. Germline V lookup: CDR1 SGHAT, CDR2 FQNNGV. This CDR3 comprises 17 residues. V shed 5 bases, J shed 1 base, and the junction held 12 bases outside the gene matches. The CDR3 protein is CASSLRGGGTGSYEQYF. DNA of the CDR3: TGTGCCAGCAGCCTCCGTGGGGGGGGGACAGGGTCCTACGAGCAGTACTTC.

This clonotype appeared many times. The V gene is TRBV30, the J gene TRBJ2-5, with 7 bases aligning to TRBD1. V gave up 0 bases and J gave up 3 bases; unmatched junction bases: 7. CDR1 GTSNPN and CDR2 SVGIG come from the germline V gene (reference sequence). CDR3 size: 15 residues. The CDR3 DNA sequence: TGTGCCTGGAGTGTTGGGACAGCCCTGAAAGAGACCCAGTACTTC. Translating gives CAWSVGTALKETQYF. Based on the CDR3 plus reference TRBV30 and TRBJ2-5, the full variable domain is SQTIHQWPATLVQPVGSPLSLECTVEGTSNPNLYWYRQAAGRGLQLLFYSVGIGQISSEVPQNLSASRPQDRQFILSSKKLLLSDSGFYLCAWSVGTALKETQYFGPGTRLLVL.

The chain couples TRBV29-1 to TRBJ2-2; D is ambiguous. This CDR3 has 13 residues. Germline-derived CDR1 and CDR2 are SQVTM and ANQGSEA. Trimming shortened V by 5 bases and J by 0 bases, and 7 bases separated the two germline ends. The CDR3 DNA is TGCAGCGTTAGTGTGGCGAACACCGGGGAGCTGTTTTTT. This codes for CSVSVANTGELFF.

This clonotype has only a few counts. The chain combines TRBV18 with TRBJ2-5; D is ambiguous. CDR1 KGHSH and CDR2 LQKENI come from the germline V gene. V was pared by 11 bases and J by 2 bases, with 15 bases between. The CDR3 runs to 13 residues. As DNA, the CDR3 is TGTGCCGCGCAGGTCACACAACAAGAGACCCAGTACTTC. Protein product: CAAQVTQQETQYF.

V and J are TRBV25-1 and TRBJ1-1; D unclear. The CDR3 contains 14 residues. CDR1 MGHDK and CDR2 SYGVNS come from the germline V gene. V was trimmed by 7 bases and J by 1 base, leaving 13 bases between them. The CDR3 region is CASNGRAKNTEAFF. The DNA of the CDR3 is TGTGCCAGCAATGGTAGGGCGAAGAACACTGAAGCTTTCTTT. Variable domain in full (rest from reference TRBV25-1 and TRBJ1-1): EADIYQTPRYLVIGTGKKITLECSQTMGHDKMYWYQQDPGMELHLIHYSYGVNSTEKGDLSSESTVSRIRTEHFPLTLESARPSHTSQYLCASNGRAKNTEAFFGQGTRLTVV.

The J gene is TRBJ1-5, the V gene TRBV7-9; 7 nucleotides align to TRBD1. Germline assignment: CDR1 SEHNR and CDR2 FQNEAQ (reference sequence). J was trimmed by 0 bases and V by 5 bases; bases with no gene match: 10. The CDR3 has 17 amino acids. The CDR3 region is CASSQGQTTHSNQPQHF. The CDR3 region has the DNA TGTGCCAGCAGCCAGGGACAGACGACCCATAGCAATCAGCCCCAGCATTTT.